Reported below is one T cell receptor (beta chain). Its binding antigen is unknown. The input lacks base qualities; no much larger clone sits a single base away. These data originate in a study of control samples from healthy donors and cancer patients (dated by TCRdb to the early 2020s). The library came from the immunoSEQ multiplex PCR assay. TCRdb stores this immuneACCESS table with in-frame sequences only. Part of the clones is absent; in the studies checked, under half of the shortfall reflects unresolved V genes, and no reason is known for the rest. In this sample the table shows more than 85,000 clones, about 91% of which occur a single time. The leading ten clones occupy under 2.5% of the sample. CDR1 and CDR2 were assigned from the germline V gene as SQVTM and ANQGSEA. From cysteine to phenylalanine, the CDR3 is 14 amino acids long. Just CDR3 DNA is preserved here, 42 bases in frame from base 1. Unmatched junction bases come to 9, with V trimmed by 7 bases and J by 9 bases.

The sample was blood. The chain was built from TRBV29-1 and TRBJ2-1; 13 bases in between match TRBD2. The TCR sequence derives from a young woman in good health. The CDR3 protein: CSGIGLAGVGEQFF. In nucleotides, the sequence is TGCAGCGGGATCGGACTAGCGGGAGTCGGTGAGCAGTTCTTC.